This TCR beta chain comes out of a study of control samples from healthy donors and cancer patients. From germline, CDR1 is LNHDA and CDR2 SQIVND (reference sequence). With 4 bases removed from V and 4 bases from J, the gap between germline ends came to 7 bases. The CDR3 runs to 12 residues. TCRdb's table, derived via immunoSEQ multiplex PCR, lists solely in-frame clones and lacks some. The table lists 100,000 to 150,000 clones, roughly 94% of them singletons. The chain couples TRBV19 to TRBJ1-1, with D maybe TRBD1 (5 bases). This clonotype was obtained from a man aged 25-40 years in good health. The sequencing input was blood. This chain's CDR3 is CASSTGTTEAFF. The CDR3 DNA sequence: TGTGCCAGTAGTACAGGGACCACTGAAGCTTTCTTT. The whole variable domain, filled in from reference TRBV19 and TRBJ1-1, reads DGGITQSPKYLFRKEGQNVTLSCEQNLNHDAMYWYRQDPGQGLRLIYYSQIVNDFQKGDIAEGYSVSREKKESFPLTVTSAQKNPTAFYLCASSTGTTEAFFGQGTRLTVV.